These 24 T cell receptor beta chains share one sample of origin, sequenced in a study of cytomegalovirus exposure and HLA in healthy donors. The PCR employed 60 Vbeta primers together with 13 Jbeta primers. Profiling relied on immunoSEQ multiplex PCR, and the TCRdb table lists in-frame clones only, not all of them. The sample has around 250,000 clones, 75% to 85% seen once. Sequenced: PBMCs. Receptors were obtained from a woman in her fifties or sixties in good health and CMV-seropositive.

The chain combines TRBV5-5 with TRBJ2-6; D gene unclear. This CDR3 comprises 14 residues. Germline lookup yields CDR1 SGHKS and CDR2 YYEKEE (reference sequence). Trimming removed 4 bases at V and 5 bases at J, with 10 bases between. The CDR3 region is CASSLGTRANVLTF. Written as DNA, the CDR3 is TGTGCCAGCAGCCTGGGAACTAGGGCCAACGTCCTGACTTTC. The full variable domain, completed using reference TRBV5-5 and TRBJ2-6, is DAGVTQSPTHLIKTRGQQVTLRCSPISGHKSVSWYQQVLGQGPQFIFQYYEKEERGRGNFPDRFSARQFPNYSSELNVNALLLGDSALYLCASSLGTRANVLTFGAGSRLTVL.

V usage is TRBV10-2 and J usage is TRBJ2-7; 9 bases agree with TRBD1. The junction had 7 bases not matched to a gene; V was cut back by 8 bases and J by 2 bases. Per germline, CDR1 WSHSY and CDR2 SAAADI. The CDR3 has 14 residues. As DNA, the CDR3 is TGCGCCAGCCTCCCCCGGGACAGGGCCTACGAGCAGTACTTC. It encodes CASLPRDRAYEQYF.

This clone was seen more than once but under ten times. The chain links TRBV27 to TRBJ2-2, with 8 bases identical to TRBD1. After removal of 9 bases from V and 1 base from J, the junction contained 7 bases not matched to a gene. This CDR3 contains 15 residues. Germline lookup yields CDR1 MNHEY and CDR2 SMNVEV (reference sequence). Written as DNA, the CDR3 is TGTGCCAGTAGGCCCGGGACAGGGAACACCGGGGAGCTGTTTTTT. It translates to CASRPGTGNTGELFF.

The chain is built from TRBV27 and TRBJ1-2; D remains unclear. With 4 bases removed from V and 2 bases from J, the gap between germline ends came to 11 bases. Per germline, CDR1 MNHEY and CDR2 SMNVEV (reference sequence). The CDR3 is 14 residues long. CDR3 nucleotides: TGTGCCAGCAGTTGGAGTTCGGAGAACTATGGCTACACCTTC. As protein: CASSWSSENYGYTF.

The CDR3 DNA reads TGCAGCGTTGTGGATAGACTAGCGGGAGGGGGGACAGATACGCAGTATTTT. It yields the protein CSVVDRLAGGGTDTQYF. The rearrangement joins TRBV29-1 to TRBJ2-3; 14 bases are a match to TRBD2. V was clipped by 4 bases and J by 3 bases; unmatched bases: 9. The CDR3 is made up of 17 amino acids. Germline-derived CDR1 and CDR2 are SQVTM and ANQGSEA.

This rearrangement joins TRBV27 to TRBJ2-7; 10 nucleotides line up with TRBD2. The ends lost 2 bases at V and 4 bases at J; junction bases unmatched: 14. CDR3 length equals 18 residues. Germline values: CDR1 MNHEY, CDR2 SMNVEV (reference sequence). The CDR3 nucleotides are TGTGCCAGCAGTTTACTAGCGGGAGAGGGGTTCCGGGGGTACGAGCAGTACTTC. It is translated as CASSLLAGEGFRGYEQYF.

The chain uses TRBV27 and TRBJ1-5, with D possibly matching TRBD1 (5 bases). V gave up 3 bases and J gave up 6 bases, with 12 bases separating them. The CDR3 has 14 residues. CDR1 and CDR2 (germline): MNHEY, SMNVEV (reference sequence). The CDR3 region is CASSLGQGIQPQHF. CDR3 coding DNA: TGTGCCAGCAGTTTGGGCCAGGGTATTCAGCCCCAGCATTTT.

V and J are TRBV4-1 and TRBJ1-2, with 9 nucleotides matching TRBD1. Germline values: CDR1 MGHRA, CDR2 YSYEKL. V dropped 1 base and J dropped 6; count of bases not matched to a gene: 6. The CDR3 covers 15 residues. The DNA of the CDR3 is TGCGCCAGCAGCCAAGGAGAAAGGACAGGGGATGGCTACACCTTC. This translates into CASSQGERTGDGYTF.

CDR3: CAISEQGLQAFF. DNA of the CDR3: TGTGCCATCAGTGAGCAGGGTCTCCAAGCTTTCTTT. The rearrangement links TRBV10-3 to TRBJ1-1; D perhaps matches TRBD1 (5 bases). This CDR3 comprises 12 residues. With 2 bases removed from V and 9 bases from J, the gap between germline ends came to 10 bases. The germline V gene has CDR1 ENHRY and CDR2 SYGVKD.

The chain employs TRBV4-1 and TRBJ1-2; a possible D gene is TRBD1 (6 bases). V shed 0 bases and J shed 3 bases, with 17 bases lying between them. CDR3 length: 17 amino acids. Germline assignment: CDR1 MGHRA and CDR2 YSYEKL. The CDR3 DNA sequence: TGCGCCAGCAGCCAAGAGGTCCGGGGGGCGAATGACTATGGCTACACCTTC. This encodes CASSQEVRGANDYGYTF.

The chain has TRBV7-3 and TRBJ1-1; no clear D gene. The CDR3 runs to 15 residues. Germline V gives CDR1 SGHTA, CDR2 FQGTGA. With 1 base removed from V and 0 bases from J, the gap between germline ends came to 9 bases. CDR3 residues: CASSLNPGLNTEAFF. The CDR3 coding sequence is TGTGCCAGCAGCTTAAATCCGGGGTTGAACACTGAAGCTTTCTTT.

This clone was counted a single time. The CDR3 protein is CASSPTGGTDTQYF. The CDR3 DNA is TGTGCCAGCTCTCCGACAGGGGGCACAGATACGCAGTATTTT. The J gene is TRBJ2-3, the V gene TRBV18; 8 bases align to TRBD1. Germline V gives CDR1 KGHSH, CDR2 LQKENI. The CDR3 is made up of 14 amino acids. J gave up 1 base and V 6 bases, and 3 bases lay outside the gene matches.

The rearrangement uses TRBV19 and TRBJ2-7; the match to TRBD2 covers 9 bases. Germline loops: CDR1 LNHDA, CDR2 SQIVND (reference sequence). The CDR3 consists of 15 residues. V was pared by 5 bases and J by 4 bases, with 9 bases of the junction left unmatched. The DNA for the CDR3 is TGTGCCAGTAGTGGTTGGCGGGAGGGCCTTTACGAGCAGTACTTC. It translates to CASSGWREGLYEQYF.

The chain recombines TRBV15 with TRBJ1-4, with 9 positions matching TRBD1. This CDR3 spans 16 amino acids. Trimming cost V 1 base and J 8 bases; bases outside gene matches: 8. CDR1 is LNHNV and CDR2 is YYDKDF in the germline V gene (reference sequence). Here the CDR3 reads CATSRGGAQGAEKLFF. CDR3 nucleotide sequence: TGTGCCACCAGCAGAGGGGGGGCACAGGGGGCCGAAAAACTGTTTTTT.

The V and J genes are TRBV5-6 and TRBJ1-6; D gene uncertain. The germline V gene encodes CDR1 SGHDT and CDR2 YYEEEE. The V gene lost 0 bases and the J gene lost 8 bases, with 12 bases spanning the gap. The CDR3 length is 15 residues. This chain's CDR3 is CASSLVARGDSPLHF. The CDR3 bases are TGTGCCAGCAGCTTGGTGGCCCGCGGTGATTCACCCCTCCACTTT.

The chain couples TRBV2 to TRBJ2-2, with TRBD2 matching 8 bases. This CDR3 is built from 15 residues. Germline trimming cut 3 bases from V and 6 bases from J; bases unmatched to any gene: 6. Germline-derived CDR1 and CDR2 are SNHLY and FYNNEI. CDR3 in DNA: TGTGCCAGCAGTGAGGTCGGACTAGCTGCCGGGGAGCTGTTTTTT. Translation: CASSEVGLAAGELFF. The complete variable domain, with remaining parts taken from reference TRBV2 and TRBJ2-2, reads EPEVTQTPSHQVTQMGQEVILRCVPISNHLYFYWYRQILGQKVEFLVSFYNNEISEKSEIFDDQFSVERPDGSNFTLKIRSTKLEDSAMYFCASSEVGLAAGELFFGEGSRLTVL.

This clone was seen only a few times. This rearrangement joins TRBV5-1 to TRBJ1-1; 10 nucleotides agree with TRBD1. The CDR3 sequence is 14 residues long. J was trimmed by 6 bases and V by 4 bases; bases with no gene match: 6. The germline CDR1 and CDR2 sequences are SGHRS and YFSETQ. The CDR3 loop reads CASSGQGDGAEAFF. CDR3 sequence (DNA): TGCGCCAGCAGCGGACAGGGGGACGGGGCTGAAGCTTTCTTT.

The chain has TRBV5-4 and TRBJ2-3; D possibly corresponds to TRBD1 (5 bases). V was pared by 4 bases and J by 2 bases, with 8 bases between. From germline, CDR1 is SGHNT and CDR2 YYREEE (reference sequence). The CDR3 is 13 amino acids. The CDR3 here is CASSMTVTDTQYF. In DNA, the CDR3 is TGTGCCAGCAGCATGACAGTCACAGATACGCAGTATTTT.

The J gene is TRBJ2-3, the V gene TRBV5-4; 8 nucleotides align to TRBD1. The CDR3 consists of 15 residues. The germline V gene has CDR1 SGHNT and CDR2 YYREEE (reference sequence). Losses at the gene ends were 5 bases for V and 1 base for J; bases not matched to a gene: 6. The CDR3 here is CASRRRGLGTDTQYF. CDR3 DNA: TGTGCCAGCAGACGCAGGGGGCTTGGCACAGATACGCAGTATTTT.

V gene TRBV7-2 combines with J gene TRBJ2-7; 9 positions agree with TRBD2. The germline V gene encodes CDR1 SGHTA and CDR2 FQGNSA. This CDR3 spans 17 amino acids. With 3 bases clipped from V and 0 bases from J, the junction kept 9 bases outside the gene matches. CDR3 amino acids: CASSFFSGSPSSYEQYF. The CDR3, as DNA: TGTGCCAGCAGCTTTTTTAGCGGGAGCCCGAGCTCCTACGAGCAGTACTTC. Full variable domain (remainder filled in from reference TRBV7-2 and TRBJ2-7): GAGVSQSPSNKVTEKGKDVELRCDPISGHTALYWYRQSLGQGLEFLIYFQGNSAPDKSGLPSDRFSAERTGGSVSTLTIQRTQQEDSAVYLCASSFFSGSPSSYEQYFGPGTRLTVT.

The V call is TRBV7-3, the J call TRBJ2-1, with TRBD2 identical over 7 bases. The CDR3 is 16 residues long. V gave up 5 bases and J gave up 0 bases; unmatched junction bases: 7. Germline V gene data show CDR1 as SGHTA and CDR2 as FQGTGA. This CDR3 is CASSPRSGNSYNEQFF. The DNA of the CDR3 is TGTGCCAGCAGCCCAAGAAGCGGGAACTCCTACAATGAGCAGTTCTTC.

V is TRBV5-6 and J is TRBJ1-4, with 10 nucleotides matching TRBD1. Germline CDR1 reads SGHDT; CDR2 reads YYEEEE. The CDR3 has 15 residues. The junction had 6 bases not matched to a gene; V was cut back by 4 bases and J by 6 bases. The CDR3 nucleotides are TGTGCCAGCAGCCTGACAGGGGGCGGATATGAAAAACTGTTTTTT. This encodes CASSLTGGGYEKLFF.

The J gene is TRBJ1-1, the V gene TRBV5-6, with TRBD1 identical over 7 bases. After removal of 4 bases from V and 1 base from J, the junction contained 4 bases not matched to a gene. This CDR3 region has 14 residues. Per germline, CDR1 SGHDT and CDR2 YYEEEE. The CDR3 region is CASSPWTGNTEAFF. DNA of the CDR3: TGTGCCAGCAGCCCCTGGACAGGGAACACTGAAGCTTTCTTT. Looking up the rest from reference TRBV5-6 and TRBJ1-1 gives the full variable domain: DAGVTQSPTHLIKTRGQQVTLRCSPKSGHDTVSWYQQALGQGPQFIFQYYEEEERQRGNFPDRFSGHQFPNYSSELNVNALLLGDSALYLCASSPWTGNTEAFFGQGTRLTVV.

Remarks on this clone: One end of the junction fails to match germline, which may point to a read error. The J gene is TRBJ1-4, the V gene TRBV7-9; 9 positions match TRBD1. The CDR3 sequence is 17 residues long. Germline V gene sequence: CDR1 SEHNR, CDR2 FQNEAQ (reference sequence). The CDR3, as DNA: TGTTCCAGCAGCTTAAAATGGACAGGGGCCCGTAATGAAAAACTGTTTTTT. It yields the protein CSSSLKWTGARNEKLFF.